This T cell receptor (beta chain) was documented in a study of blood T cell repertoires in COVID-19. Study context: Sites in the United States, Italy and Spain provided acute and convalescent COVID-19 samples. T cells, B-cell-depleted T cells, or PBMCs supplied cDNA or gDNA.

Original processing notes: Nucleated cell counts were estimated from reference gene primer amplification. The repertoire was sequenced with immunoSEQ multiplex PCR; TCRdb's copy has only in-frame clones and lacks some. V and J calls plus clone size are reproduced from that table; the DNA served to infer D and trimming. The repertoire has 75,000 to 85,000 clones, over 70% of them found once; the top ten carry approximately 5%. This clone came up once. CDR1 is LGHDT, CDR2 YNNKEL, per germline (reference sequence). Unmatched junction bases numbered 6, after V lost 4 bases and J lost 10 bases. The CDR3 sequence is 14 residues long.

Specimen: peripheral blood. This receptor was taken from a man in his forties or fifties with active COVID-19. The rearrangement joins TRBV3-1 (or the pseudogene TRBV3-2) to TRBJ1-6; 8 bases align to TRBD1. The CDR3 sequence: CASSPRGQRSPLHF. The CDR3 DNA is TGTGCCAGCAGCCCCAGGGGGCAACGGTCACCCCTCCACTTT.